This is a list of T cell receptor beta chains from one sample in a study of blood T cell repertoires in COVID-19. Clones were read by immunoSEQ multiplex PCR, and TCRdb kept only the in-frame ones, dropping some. This repertoire shows about 85,000 clones, more than 70% found once; its top ten account for about 2.5%. The sequencing sample was made of peripheral blood. The receptors were gathered from a man aged 45-65 years with acute or convalescent COVID-19. Both conserved end residues are part of each CDR3. The D gene is left open where the match is weak. A row's size may be missing; if present it is once, few, many or a size class.

CDR3aa: CASSFGAGDQPQHF
CDR3nt: TGTGCCAGCAGCTTCGGGGCAGGGGATCAGCCCCAGCATTTT
j_gene: TRBJ1-5
v_gene: TRBV5-6
abundance: NA
d_gene: NA

CDR3aa: CASKQTPISGNTIYF
CDR3nt: TGTGCCAGCAAACAAACACCCATCTCTGGAAACACCATATATTTT
j_gene: TRBJ1-3
v_gene: TRBV6-5
abundance: NA
d_gene: NA

CDR3aa: CASSPWTGGTEAFF
CDR3nt: TGTGCCAGCAGCCCATGGACAGGGGGCACTGAAGCTTTCTTT
j_gene: TRBJ1-1
v_gene: TRBV4-2
abundance: NA
d_gene: TRBD1

CDR3aa: CASSWASRYGYTF
CDR3nt: TGTGCCAGCAGCTGGGCGAGTCGATATGGCTACACCTTC
j_gene: TRBJ1-2
v_gene: TRBV7-9
abundance: once
d_gene: NA

CDR3aa: CASSLGLAGTNEQFF
CDR3nt: TGTGCCAGCAGCCTCGGACTAGCGGGAACCAATGAGCAGTTCTTC
j_gene: TRBJ2-1
v_gene: TRBV5-8
abundance: NA
d_gene: TRBD2

CDR3aa: CASSRDRAEETQYF
CDR3nt: TGTGCCAGCAGCCGGGACAGGGCAGAAGAGACCCAGTACTTC
j_gene: TRBJ2-5
v_gene: TRBV7-2
abundance: NA
d_gene: TRBD1

CDR3aa: CASSLQGLNTEAFF
CDR3nt: TGTGCCAGCAGCCTCCAGGGCCTGAACACTGAAGCTTTCTTT
j_gene: TRBJ1-1
v_gene: TRBV7-9
abundance: NA
d_gene: NA

CDR3aa: CASSQAVNTEAFF
CDR3nt: TGCGCCAGCAGCCAAGCAGTTAACACTGAAGCTTTCTTT
j_gene: TRBJ1-1
v_gene: TRBV4-1
abundance: NA
d_gene: NA

CDR3aa: CASSPLASRGGELFF
CDR3nt: TGTGCCAGCAGCCCTCTAGCGTCCCGGGGAGGGGAGCTGTTTTTT
j_gene: TRBJ2-2
v_gene: TRBV3-1/TRBV3-2
abundance: few
d_gene: NA

CDR3aa: CASSLARQGEQLDTEAFF
CDR3nt: TGTGCCAGCAGCCTAGCGCGTCAGGGGGAACAATTGGACACTGAAGCTTTCTTT
j_gene: TRBJ1-1
v_gene: TRBV7-8
abundance: NA
d_gene: TRBD1

CDR3aa: CASSLPRGQNSPLHF
CDR3nt: TGTGCCAGCAGCCTACCCCGCGGCCAAAATTCACCCCTCCACTTT
j_gene: TRBJ1-6
v_gene: TRBV6-2/TRBV6-3
abundance: few
d_gene: NA

CDR3aa: CASSVELATDTQYF
CDR3nt: TGTGCCAGCAGCGTAGAACTAGCGACAGATACGCAGTATTTT
j_gene: TRBJ2-3
v_gene: TRBV9
abundance: NA
d_gene: TRBD2

CDR3aa: CASSRDRVQDTQYF
CDR3nt: TGTGCCAGCAGCCGGGACAGAGTCCAAGATACGCAGTATTTT
j_gene: TRBJ2-3
v_gene: TRBV9
abundance: NA
d_gene: TRBD1

CDR3aa: CASSIRTGENTEAFF
CDR3nt: TGTGCCAGTAGTATCCGGACAGGGGAGAACACTGAAGCTTTCTTT
j_gene: TRBJ1-1
v_gene: TRBV19
abundance: NA
d_gene: TRBD1

CDR3aa: CASSLRGGAVGNQPQHF
CDR3nt: TGTGCCAGCAGTCTCAGAGGGGGGGCAGTCGGCAATCAGCCCCAGCATTTT
j_gene: TRBJ1-5
v_gene: TRBV6-6
abundance: NA
d_gene: NA

CDR3aa: CASSPRGGPTYGYTF
CDR3nt: TGTGCCAGCAGCCCAAGGGGAGGGCCGACCTATGGCTACACCTTC
j_gene: TRBJ1-2
v_gene: TRBV6-2/TRBV6-3
abundance: few
d_gene: NA

CDR3aa: CASSLTSGGWETQYF
CDR3nt: TGTGCCAGCAGCTTAACTAGCGGGGGCTGGGAGACCCAGTACTTC
j_gene: TRBJ2-5
v_gene: TRBV7-9
abundance: NA
d_gene: TRBD2

CDR3aa: CASSQTDRGPETQYF
CDR3nt: TGTGCCAGCAGCCAAACGGACAGGGGGCCCGAGACCCAGTACTTC
j_gene: TRBJ2-5
v_gene: TRBV7-9
abundance: NA
d_gene: TRBD1

CDR3aa: CSVVTGAGELFF
CDR3nt: TGCAGCGTTGTAACAGGGGCGGGGGAGCTGTTTTTT
j_gene: TRBJ2-2
v_gene: TRBV29-1
abundance: NA
d_gene: TRBD1

CDR3aa: CASSHRGSTEAFF
CDR3nt: TGTGCCAGCAGCCACAGGGGCAGCACTGAAGCTTTCTTT
j_gene: TRBJ1-1
v_gene: TRBV6-2/TRBV6-3
abundance: NA
d_gene: TRBD1

CDR3aa: CASSQSGVGTRSRNTIYF
CDR3nt: TGTGCCAGCAGCCAGAGTGGGGTCGGGACAAGGAGTAGAAACACCATATATTTT
j_gene: TRBJ1-3
v_gene: TRBV5-6
abundance: NA
d_gene: NA

CDR3aa: CASSQAQGAMYF
CDR3nt: TGTGCCAGCAGCCAAGCGCAGGGGGCTATGTACTTC
j_gene: TRBJ2-7
v_gene: TRBV3-1/TRBV3-2
abundance: NA
d_gene: TRBD1

CDR3aa: CASSPGTENTGELFF
CDR3nt: TGTGCCAGCAGCCCGGGGACAGAGAACACCGGGGAGCTGTTTTTT
j_gene: TRBJ2-2
v_gene: TRBV7-9
abundance: NA
d_gene: TRBD1

CDR3aa: CASSPSRGSGTQYF
CDR3nt: TGTGCCAGCAGCCCCTCCCGGGGGAGCGGGACCCAGTACTTC
j_gene: TRBJ2-5
v_gene: TRBV6-4
abundance: NA
d_gene: NA

CDR3aa: CASSPEIRGWKETQYF
CDR3nt: TGTGCCAGCAGCCCAGAGATTCGGGGTTGGAAAGAGACCCAGTACTTC
j_gene: TRBJ2-5
v_gene: TRBV7-2
abundance: NA
d_gene: NA

CDR3aa: CASSYSTGGELFF
CDR3nt: TGTGCCAGCAGTTACTCCACGGGCGGGGAGCTGTTTTTT
j_gene: TRBJ2-2
v_gene: TRBV6-2/TRBV6-3
abundance: NA
d_gene: NA

CDR3aa: CASSLDLGGEQYF
CDR3nt: TGTGCCAGCAGCTTAGATCTAGGGGGCGAGCAGTACTTC
j_gene: TRBJ2-7
v_gene: TRBV11-3
abundance: NA
d_gene: NA

CDR3aa: CASSLRPQRRVTEAFF
CDR3nt: TGTGCCAGCAGCTTGAGGCCCCAGAGGCGTGTCACTGAAGCTTTCTTT
j_gene: TRBJ1-1
v_gene: TRBV5-5
abundance: NA
d_gene: NA

CDR3aa: CASSLSWGEPQHF
CDR3nt: TGTGCCAGCAGCTTATCGTGGGGCGAGCCCCAGCATTTT
j_gene: TRBJ1-5
v_gene: TRBV7-3
abundance: NA
d_gene: NA

CDR3aa: CASSSGGEAFF
CDR3nt: TGTGCCAGCAGTTCCGGGGGGGAAGCTTTCTTT
j_gene: TRBJ1-1
v_gene: TRBV27
abundance: NA
d_gene: NA

CDR3aa: CASSYRLAGGTGELFF
CDR3nt: TGTGCCAGCAGTTACAGACTAGCGGGGGGGACCGGGGAGCTGTTTTTT
j_gene: TRBJ2-2
v_gene: TRBV6-5
abundance: NA
d_gene: TRBD2

CDR3aa: CASSPRVTSYEQYF
CDR3nt: TGTGCCAGCAGCCCCCGGGTCACCTCCTACGAGCAGTACTTC
j_gene: TRBJ2-7
v_gene: TRBV3-1/TRBV3-2
abundance: few
d_gene: NA

CDR3aa: CSVTSPGQGTYEQYF
CDR3nt: TGCAGCGTGACGTCTCCGGGACAGGGAACCTACGAGCAGTACTTC
j_gene: TRBJ2-7
v_gene: TRBV29-1
abundance: NA
d_gene: TRBD1

CDR3aa: CASSSPYRGSPSTDTQYF
CDR3nt: TGTGCCAGTAGCTCCCCCTACAGGGGCTCTCCTTCCACAGATACGCAGTATTTT
j_gene: TRBJ2-3
v_gene: TRBV19
abundance: once
d_gene: TRBD1

CDR3aa: CASSIWLAGVETQYF
CDR3nt: TGTGCCAGTAGTATTTGGCTAGCGGGAGTAGAGACCCAGTACTTC
j_gene: TRBJ2-5
v_gene: TRBV19
abundance: NA
d_gene: TRBD2

CDR3aa: CASSLNPSGEETQYF
CDR3nt: TGTGCCAGCAGCCTAAACCCTAGCGGGGAAGAGACCCAGTACTTC
j_gene: TRBJ2-5
v_gene: TRBV7-2
abundance: NA
d_gene: TRBD2

CDR3aa: CASSVLAGGATEAFF
CDR3nt: TGTGCCAGCAGCGTACTCGCAGGGGGCGCGACTGAAGCTTTCTTT
j_gene: TRBJ1-1
v_gene: TRBV9
abundance: NA
d_gene: TRBD1

CDR3aa: CASRRDVGAPNLSTEAFF
CDR3nt: TGCGCCAGCCGTCGGGACGTGGGGGCTCCAAACCTCAGCACTGAAGCTTTCTTT
j_gene: TRBJ1-1
v_gene: TRBV5-1
abundance: NA
d_gene: NA

CDR3aa: CASSDSNRNTEAFF
CDR3nt: TGTGCCAGCAGTGACTCGAACAGGAACACTGAAGCTTTCTTT
j_gene: TRBJ1-1
v_gene: TRBV6-4
abundance: NA
d_gene: NA

CDR3aa: CASRGTGVTDTQYF
CDR3nt: TGTGCCAGCAGGGGGACAGGGGTAACGGATACGCAGTATTTT
j_gene: TRBJ2-3
v_gene: TRBV2
abundance: NA
d_gene: TRBD1

CDR3aa: CASSSGLSIGEQYF
CDR3nt: TGTGCCAGCAGCTCCGGACTTAGTATCGGCGAGCAGTACTTC
j_gene: TRBJ2-7
v_gene: TRBV11-2
abundance: NA
d_gene: NA

CDR3aa: CASSPRSGQGSYNEQFF
CDR3nt: TGTGCCAGCAGCCCGAGGTCTGGACAGGGTTCCTACAATGAGCAGTTCTTC
j_gene: TRBJ2-1
v_gene: TRBV11-3
abundance: NA
d_gene: TRBD1

CDR3aa: CASSSAGDGTQYF
CDR3nt: TGTGCCAGCAGCTCTGCGGGGGATGGGACCCAGTACTTC
j_gene: TRBJ2-5
v_gene: TRBV5-6
abundance: NA
d_gene: TRBD2

CDR3aa: CASSQTGGRTEAFF
CDR3nt: TGTGCCAGCAGTCAAACAGGGGGCCGAACTGAAGCTTTCTTT
j_gene: TRBJ1-1
v_gene: TRBV7-6
abundance: NA
d_gene: TRBD1

CDR3aa: CASSLNVDTQETQYF
CDR3nt: TGTGCCAGCAGCCTTAACGTGGACACCCAAGAGACCCAGTACTTC
j_gene: TRBJ2-5
v_gene: TRBV14
abundance: once
d_gene: NA

CDR3aa: CASSVFGQNYQETQYF
CDR3nt: TGTGCCAGCAGTGTTTTTGGACAGAATTACCAAGAGACCCAGTACTTC
j_gene: TRBJ2-5
v_gene: TRBV27
abundance: NA
d_gene: NA

CDR3aa: CASRPRDSEKLFF
CDR3nt: TGTGCCAGCAGACCACGAGACAGTGAAAAACTGTTTTTT
j_gene: TRBJ1-4
v_gene: TRBV6-6
abundance: NA
d_gene: NA

CDR3aa: CASSQGDRRGPLHF
CDR3nt: TGTGCCAGCAGCCAAGGGGACAGGCGAGGGCCCCTCCACTTT
j_gene: TRBJ1-6
v_gene: TRBV3-1/TRBV3-2
abundance: NA
d_gene: TRBD1

CDR3aa: CASSESFTSNEQFF
CDR3nt: TGCGCCAGCAGTGAATCCTTTACTAGCAATGAGCAGTTCTTC
j_gene: TRBJ2-1
v_gene: TRBV10-1
abundance: once
d_gene: NA

CDR3aa: CASSYSIATNEKLFF
CDR3nt: TGTGCCAGCAGTTACTCGATAGCAACTAATGAAAAACTGTTTTTT
j_gene: TRBJ1-4
v_gene: TRBV6-5
abundance: NA
d_gene: NA

CDR3aa: CASSRTGNYGYTF
CDR3nt: TGTGCCAGCAGTCGGACAGGGAACTATGGCTACACCTTC
j_gene: TRBJ1-2
v_gene: TRBV6-5
abundance: NA
d_gene: TRBD1

CDR3aa: CATSATVTDTQYF
CDR3nt: TGTGCCACCAGCGCTACTGTCACAGATACGCAGTATTTT
j_gene: TRBJ2-3
v_gene: TRBV15
abundance: NA
d_gene: NA

CDR3aa: CASSAGVGREDTQYF
CDR3nt: TGTGCCAGCAGCGCCGGGGTAGGGAGGGAGGATACGCAGTATTTT
j_gene: TRBJ2-3
v_gene: TRBV9
abundance: NA
d_gene: TRBD2

CDR3aa: CASSAGGPGGYNEQFF
CDR3nt: TGTGCCAGCAGCGCTGGGGGCCCAGGGGGGTACAATGAGCAGTTCTTC
j_gene: TRBJ2-1
v_gene: TRBV9
abundance: NA
d_gene: NA